The source of this T cell receptor (beta chain) is a study of blood T cell repertoires in COVID-19. The overall study: From the United States, Italy and Spain came samples of acute and convalescent COVID-19.

The sample holds one count of this clone. The V and J ends lost 4 bases and 3 bases, in that order; junction bases with no gene match: 10. There are 17 residues in the CDR3. The table came from immunoSEQ multiplex PCR; TCRdb's copy has only in-frame clones and leaves some out. The sample carries some 350,000 clones, about nine tenths recorded once. The sequence was collected from a woman in her 70s with COVID-19, enrolled during active disease. The specimen sequenced was peripheral blood. V usage is TRBV6-7 and J usage is TRBJ2-1; 9 positions match TRBD1. TRBV6-7 is identified as an open reading frame with a role that is uncertain. The CDR3 sequence: CASSCLNGTGRYNEQFF. DNA of the CDR3: TGTGCCAGCAGTTGCCTAAACGGGACAGGGCGCTACAATGAGCAGTTCTTC.